The T cell receptor beta chain under discussion was sequenced for a study of blood T cell repertoires in COVID-19 (dated by TCRdb to the early 2020s). Study-wide context: Collaborator samples came from the United States, Italy and Spain and covered acute and convalescent phases of COVID-19. HLA class I and class II types, where available, came from metadata supplied by the sample provider rather than from assay-based typing. The material from the prospective study consisted of cDNA or gDNA derived from T cells, B-cell-depleted T cells, or PBMCs. Samples were obtained from the ongoing ImmuneRACE study (first 160 participants) and from over a thousand subjects provided by 6 global collaborators. The dataset comprised deeply sampled blood TCRbeta repertoires from subjects exposed to, actively infected with, or recovered from COVID-19. The repertoires were made available in a free public database intended to serve as a resource for research on the immune response to SARS-CoV-2. The sample metadata nearly always contained a de-identified subject ID, COVID-19 status, age in years and sex. Overall study results and their limits: The amount of clinical and demographic metadata varied by source and participant and was provided uncurated.

Each collaborating institution followed its own protocols to collect whole blood in K2EDTA tubes. For TCRbeta analysis, collaborators shipped samples as frozen whole blood, isolated PBMCs, or DNA extracted from either of those sample types. TCRbeta CDR3 regions were amplified from genomic DNA using the immunoSEQ Assay, a bias-controlled multiplex PCR. The original pipeline was this. The number of nucleated cells in each sample was estimated by amplification of reference gene primers within the assay. To quantify the absolute abundance of each unique TCRbeta CDR3 rearrangement, sequence reads were collapsed and filtered. For each sample, productive Simpson clonality was calculated as the square root of Simpson's diversity index over productive rearrangements. TCRdb stores this immuneACCESS table with in-frame sequences only. Part of the clones is absent; in the studies checked, under half of the shortfall reflects unresolved V genes, and no reason is known for the rest. V, J and clone size reflect that table, while D and trimming were determined from the DNA. Recorded for this sample are 360,000 or so clones; nearly 90% of them occurred a single time. 6% to 7.5% of the sample lies in the top ten.

The germline V gene encodes CDR1 KGHDR and CDR2 SFDVKD. Including cysteine and phenylalanine, the CDR3 has 15 amino acids. CDR3 DNA only is kept here, 45 bases in frame from base 1. The junction shows trimming of 4 bases on V and 2 bases on J, and the gene matches do not reach 6 bases of it. This clone turned up a few times. Its specific antigen is unknown. It has no much larger one-base neighbor in the sample; base qualities were not kept. Sequencing was carried out using peripheral blood. This TCR came from a man aged 18 to 35 with active or convalescent COVID-19. Rearrangement joined TRBV24-1 to TRBJ1-2; the junction holds 7 bases that match TRBD1. The CDR3 in this case is CATSDRTGTNYGYTF. The nucleotides are TGTGCCACCAGTGACAGGACAGGAACCAACTATGGCTACACCTTC.